This T cell receptor (beta chain) was found in a study of blood T cell repertoires in COVID-19. Only in-frame clones appear in the TCRdb table, and some are missing; sequencing was by immunoSEQ multiplex PCR. The sample consists of some 350,000 clones, around 91% of them appearing once. Looked up from germline, CDR1 is SGHTA and CDR2 is FQGNSA. V lost 5 bases to trimming and J lost 8 bases; unmatched junction nucleotides: 9. The CDR3 totals 15 residues. The chain employs TRBV7-2 and TRBJ2-1; TRBD1 aligns across 10 bases. This clonotype was obtained from a woman under 30 who had recovered from COVID-19. The sample comprised peripheral blood. The CDR3 reads CASSRVGDRGHEQFF. As DNA, the CDR3 is TGTGCCAGCAGCCGCGTCGGGGACAGGGGACATGAGCAGTTCTTC.